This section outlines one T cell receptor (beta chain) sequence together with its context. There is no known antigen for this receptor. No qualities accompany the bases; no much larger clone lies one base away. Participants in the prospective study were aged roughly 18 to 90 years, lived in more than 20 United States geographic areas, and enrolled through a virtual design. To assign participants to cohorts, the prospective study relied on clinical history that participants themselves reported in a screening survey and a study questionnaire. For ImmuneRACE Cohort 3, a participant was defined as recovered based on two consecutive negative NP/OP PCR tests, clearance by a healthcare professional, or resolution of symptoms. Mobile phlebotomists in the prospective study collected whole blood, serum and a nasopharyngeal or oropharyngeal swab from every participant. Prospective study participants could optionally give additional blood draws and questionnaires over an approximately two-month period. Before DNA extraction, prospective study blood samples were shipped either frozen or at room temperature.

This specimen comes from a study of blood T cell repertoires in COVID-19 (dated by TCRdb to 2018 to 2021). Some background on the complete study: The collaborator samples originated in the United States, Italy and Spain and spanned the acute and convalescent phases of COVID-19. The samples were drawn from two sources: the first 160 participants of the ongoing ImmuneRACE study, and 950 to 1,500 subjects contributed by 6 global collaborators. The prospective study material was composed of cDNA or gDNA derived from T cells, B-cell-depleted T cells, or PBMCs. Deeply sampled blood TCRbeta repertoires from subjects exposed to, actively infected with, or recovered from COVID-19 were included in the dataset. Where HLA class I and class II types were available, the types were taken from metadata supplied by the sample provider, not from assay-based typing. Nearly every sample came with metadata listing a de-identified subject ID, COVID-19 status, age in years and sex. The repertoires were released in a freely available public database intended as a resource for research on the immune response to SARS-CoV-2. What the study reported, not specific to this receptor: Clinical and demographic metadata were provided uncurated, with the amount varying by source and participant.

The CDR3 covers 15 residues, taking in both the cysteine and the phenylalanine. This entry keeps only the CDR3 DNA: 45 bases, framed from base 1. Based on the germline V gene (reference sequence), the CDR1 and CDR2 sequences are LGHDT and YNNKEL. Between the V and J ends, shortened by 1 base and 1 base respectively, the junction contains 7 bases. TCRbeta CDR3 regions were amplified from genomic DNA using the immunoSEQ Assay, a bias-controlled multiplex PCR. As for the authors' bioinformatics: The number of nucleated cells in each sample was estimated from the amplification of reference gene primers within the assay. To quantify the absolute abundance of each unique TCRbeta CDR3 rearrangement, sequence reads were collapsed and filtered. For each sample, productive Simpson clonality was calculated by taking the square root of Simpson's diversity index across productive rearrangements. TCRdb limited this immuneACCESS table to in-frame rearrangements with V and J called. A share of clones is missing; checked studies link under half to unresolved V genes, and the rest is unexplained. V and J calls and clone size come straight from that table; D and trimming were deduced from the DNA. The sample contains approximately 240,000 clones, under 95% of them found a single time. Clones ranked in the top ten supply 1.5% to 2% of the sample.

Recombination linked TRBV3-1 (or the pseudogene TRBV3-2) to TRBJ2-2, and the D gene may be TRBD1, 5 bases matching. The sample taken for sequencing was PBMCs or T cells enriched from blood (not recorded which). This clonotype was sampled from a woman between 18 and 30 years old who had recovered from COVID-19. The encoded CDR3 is CASSQGRVNTGELFF. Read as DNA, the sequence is TGTGCCAGCAGCCAAGGCAGGGTGAACACCGGGGAGCTGTTTTTT.